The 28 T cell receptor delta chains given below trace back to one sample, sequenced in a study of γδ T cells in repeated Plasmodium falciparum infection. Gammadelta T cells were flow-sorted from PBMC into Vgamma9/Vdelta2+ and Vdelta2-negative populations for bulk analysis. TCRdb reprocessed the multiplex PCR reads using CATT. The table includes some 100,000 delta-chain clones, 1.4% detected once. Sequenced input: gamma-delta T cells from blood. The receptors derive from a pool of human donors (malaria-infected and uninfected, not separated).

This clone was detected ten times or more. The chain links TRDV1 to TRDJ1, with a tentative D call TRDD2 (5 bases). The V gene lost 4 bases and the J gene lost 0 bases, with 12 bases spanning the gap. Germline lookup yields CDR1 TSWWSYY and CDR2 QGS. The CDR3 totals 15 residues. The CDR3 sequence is CALGAPTRYTDKLIF. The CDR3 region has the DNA TGTGCTCTTGGGGCCCCTACGAGGTACACCGATAAACTCATCTTT.

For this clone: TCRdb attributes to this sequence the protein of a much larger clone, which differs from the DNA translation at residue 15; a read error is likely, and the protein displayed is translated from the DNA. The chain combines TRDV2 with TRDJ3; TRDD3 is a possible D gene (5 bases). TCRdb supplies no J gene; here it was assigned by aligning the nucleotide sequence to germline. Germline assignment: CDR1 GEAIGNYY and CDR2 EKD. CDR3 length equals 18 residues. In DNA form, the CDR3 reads TGTGCCTGTGACACTGCAGGTCAGAGCTCCTGGGACACCCGACGGATGTTTTTC. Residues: CACDTAGQSSWDTRRMFF.

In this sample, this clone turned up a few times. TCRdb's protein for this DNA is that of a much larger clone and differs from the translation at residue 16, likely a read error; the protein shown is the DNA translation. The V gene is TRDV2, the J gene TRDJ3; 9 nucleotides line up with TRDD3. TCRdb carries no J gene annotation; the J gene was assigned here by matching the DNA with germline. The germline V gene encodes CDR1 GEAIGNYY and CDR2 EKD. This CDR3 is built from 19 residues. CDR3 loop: CACDRRGYARSWDTRRMFF. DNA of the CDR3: TGTGCCTGTGACCGGAGGGGATACGCCCGCTCCTGGGACACCCGACGGATGTTTTTC.

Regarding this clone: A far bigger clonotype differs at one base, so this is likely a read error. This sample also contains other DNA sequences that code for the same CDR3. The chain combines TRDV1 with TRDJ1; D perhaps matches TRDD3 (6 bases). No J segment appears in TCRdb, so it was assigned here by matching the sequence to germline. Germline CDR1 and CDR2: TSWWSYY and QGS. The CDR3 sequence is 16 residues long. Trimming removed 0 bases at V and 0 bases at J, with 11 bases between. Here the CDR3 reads CALGELNGDYTDKLIF. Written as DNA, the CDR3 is TGTGCTCTTGGGGAACTTAACGGGGATTACACCGATAAACTCATCTTT.

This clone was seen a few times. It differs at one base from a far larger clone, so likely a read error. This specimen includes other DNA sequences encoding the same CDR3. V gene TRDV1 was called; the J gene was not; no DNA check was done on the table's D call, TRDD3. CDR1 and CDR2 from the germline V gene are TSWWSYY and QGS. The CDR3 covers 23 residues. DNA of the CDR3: TGTGCTCTTGGGGAACTAAGCAGCTTCCTCCAATACTGGGGGTTTATGCCCCGGGATAAGCTCATCTTT. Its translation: CALGELSSFLQYWGFMPRDKLIF.

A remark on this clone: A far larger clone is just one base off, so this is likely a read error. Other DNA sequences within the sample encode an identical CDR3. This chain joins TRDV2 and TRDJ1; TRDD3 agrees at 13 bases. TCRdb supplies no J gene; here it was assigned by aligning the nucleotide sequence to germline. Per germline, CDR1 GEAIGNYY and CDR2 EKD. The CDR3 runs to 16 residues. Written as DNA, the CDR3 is TGTGCTTGTGACGTACTGGGGGATACGCACACCGATAAACTCATCTTT. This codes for CACDVLGDTHTDKLIF.

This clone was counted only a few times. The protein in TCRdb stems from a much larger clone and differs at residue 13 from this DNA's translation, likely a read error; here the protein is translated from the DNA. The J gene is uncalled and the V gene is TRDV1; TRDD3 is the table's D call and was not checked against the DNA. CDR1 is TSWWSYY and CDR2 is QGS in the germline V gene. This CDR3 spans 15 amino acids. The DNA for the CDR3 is TGTGCTCTTGGGGAACTTCATAAGTACACCGATAAACCCATCTTT. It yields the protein CALGELHKYTDKPIF.

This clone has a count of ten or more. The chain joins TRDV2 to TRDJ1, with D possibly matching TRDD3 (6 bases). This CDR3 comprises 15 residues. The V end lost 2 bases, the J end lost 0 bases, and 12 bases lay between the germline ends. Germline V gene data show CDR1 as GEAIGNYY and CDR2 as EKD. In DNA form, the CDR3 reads TGTGCCTGTGACATTCTGGGGACCGACACCGATAAACTCATCTTT. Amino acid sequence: CACDILGTDTDKLIF.

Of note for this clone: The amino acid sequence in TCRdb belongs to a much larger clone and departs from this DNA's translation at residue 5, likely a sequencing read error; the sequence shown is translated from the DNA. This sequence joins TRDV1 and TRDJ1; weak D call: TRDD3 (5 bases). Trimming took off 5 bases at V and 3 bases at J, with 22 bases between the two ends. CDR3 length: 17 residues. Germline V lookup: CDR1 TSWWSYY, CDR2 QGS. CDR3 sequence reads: CALGKSNSGILSDKLIF. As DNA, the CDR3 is TGTGCTCTTGGGAAATCAAACTCTGGGATCCTTTCCGATAAACTCATCTTT.

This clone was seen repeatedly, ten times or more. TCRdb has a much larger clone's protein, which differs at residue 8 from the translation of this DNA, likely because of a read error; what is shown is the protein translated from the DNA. The DNA for the CDR3 is TGTGCCTGTGACGGCGTGGTACGGGGGGATACGACCACCCAAAAACTCATCTTT. Translating gives CACDGVVRGDTTTQKLIF. The J gene is TRDJ1, the V gene TRDV2; TRDD3 matches at 10 bases. The V gene end was trimmed by 3 bases and the J gene end by 8 bases; junction bases not matched to a gene: 20. The CDR3 extends over 18 amino acids. Germline loops: CDR1 GEAIGNYY, CDR2 EKD.

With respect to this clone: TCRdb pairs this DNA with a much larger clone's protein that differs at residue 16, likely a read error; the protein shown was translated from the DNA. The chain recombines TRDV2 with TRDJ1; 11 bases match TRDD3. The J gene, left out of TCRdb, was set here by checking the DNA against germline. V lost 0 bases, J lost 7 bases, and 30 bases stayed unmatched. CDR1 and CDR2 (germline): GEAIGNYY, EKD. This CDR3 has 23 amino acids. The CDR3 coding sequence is TGTGCCTGTGACACCGCCCCGGCACGTGGAGTGGGGGATACGACCTGCCTACCTGGTAAACTCATCTTT. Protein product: CACDTAPARGVGDTTCLPGKLIF.

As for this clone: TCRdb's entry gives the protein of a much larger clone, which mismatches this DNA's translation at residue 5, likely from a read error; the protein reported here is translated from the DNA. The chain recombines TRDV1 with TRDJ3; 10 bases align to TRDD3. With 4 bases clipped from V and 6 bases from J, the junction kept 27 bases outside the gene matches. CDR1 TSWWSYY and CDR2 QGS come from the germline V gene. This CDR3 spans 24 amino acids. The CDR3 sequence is CALGGGSQYPQIYWGILDTRQMFF. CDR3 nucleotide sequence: TGTGCTCTTGGGGGGGGGAGTCAGTACCCACAAATTTACTGGGGGATCCTGGACACCCGACAGATGTTTTTC.

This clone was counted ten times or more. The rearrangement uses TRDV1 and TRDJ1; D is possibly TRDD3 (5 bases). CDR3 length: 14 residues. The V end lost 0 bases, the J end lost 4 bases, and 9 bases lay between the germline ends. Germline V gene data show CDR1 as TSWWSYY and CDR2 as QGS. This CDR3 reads CALGELMGFDKLIF. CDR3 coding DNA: TGTGCTCTTGGGGAACTAATGGGATTCGATAAACTCATCTTT.

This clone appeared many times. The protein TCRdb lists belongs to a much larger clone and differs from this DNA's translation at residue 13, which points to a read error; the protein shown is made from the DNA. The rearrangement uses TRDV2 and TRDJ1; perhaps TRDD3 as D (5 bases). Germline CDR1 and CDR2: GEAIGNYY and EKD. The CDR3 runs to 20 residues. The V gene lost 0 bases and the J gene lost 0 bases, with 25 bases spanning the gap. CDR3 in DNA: TGTGCCTGTGACACCGTGAAGGGGACTTCAAGGATCCCGTACACCGATAAACTCATCTTT. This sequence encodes CACDTVKGTSRIPYTDKLIF.

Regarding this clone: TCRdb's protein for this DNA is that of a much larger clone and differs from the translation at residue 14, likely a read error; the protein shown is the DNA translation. DNA for the CDR3: TGTGCCTGTGACAGAGTCGGGATACCCCCCTACACCGATAACCTCATCTTT. It encodes CACDRVGIPPYTDNLIF. The V gene corresponds to TRDV2; no J gene was called; the D call of TRDD3 is as the table states it, not checked on the DNA. Germline values: CDR1 GEAIGNYY, CDR2 EKD. The length of the CDR3 is 17 residues.

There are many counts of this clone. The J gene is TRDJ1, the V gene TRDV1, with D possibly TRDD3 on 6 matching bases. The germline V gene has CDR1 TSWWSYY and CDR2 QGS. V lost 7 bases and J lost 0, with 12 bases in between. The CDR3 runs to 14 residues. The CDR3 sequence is CALALGVNTDKLIF. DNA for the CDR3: TGTGCTCTTGCATTGGGGGTTAACACCGATAAACTCATCTTT.

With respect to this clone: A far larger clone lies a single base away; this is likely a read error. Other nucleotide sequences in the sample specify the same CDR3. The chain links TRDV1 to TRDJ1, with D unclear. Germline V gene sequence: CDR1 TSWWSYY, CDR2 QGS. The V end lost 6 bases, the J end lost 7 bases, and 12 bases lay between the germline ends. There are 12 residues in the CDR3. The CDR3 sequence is CALGDRRCKLIF. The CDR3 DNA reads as TGTGCTCTTGGAGATCGCCGGTGTAAACTCATCTTT.

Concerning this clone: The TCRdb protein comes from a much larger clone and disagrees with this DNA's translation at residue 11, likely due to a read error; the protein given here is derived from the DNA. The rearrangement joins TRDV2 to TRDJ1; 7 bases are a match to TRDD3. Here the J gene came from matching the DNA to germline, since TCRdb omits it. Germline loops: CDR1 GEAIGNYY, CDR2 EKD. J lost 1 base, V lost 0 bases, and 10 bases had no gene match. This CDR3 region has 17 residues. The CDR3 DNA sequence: TGTGCCTGTGACACCGGGGTACGCCCTGGGGGCACCGATAAACTCATCTTT. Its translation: CACDTGVRPGGTDKLIF.

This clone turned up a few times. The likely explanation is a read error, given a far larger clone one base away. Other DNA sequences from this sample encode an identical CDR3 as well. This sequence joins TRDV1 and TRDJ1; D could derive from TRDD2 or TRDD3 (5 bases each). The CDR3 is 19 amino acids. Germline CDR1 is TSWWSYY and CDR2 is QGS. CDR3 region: CALGDPSPFGRGYTDKLIF. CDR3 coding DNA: TGTGCCCTTGGGGACCCAAGTCCCTTCGGGAGGGGGTACACCGATAAACTCATCTTT.

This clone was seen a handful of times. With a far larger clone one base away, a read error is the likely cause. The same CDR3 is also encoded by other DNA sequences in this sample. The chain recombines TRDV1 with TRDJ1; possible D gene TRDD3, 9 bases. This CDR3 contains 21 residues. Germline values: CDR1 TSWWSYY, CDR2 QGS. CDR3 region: CALGEPVLPTVLGESPHKLIF. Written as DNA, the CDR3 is TGTGCTCTTGGGGAACCGGTGCTTCCTACTGTACTGGGGGAATCGCCGCATAAGCTCATCTTT.

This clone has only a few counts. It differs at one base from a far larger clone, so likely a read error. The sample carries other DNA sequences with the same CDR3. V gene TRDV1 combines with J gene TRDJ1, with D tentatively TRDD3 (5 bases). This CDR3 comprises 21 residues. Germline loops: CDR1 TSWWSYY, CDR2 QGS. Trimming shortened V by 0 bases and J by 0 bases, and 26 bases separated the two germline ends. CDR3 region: CALGELAVAGSSRWYTDKLIF. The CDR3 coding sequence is TGTGCTCTTGGGGAACTAGCGGTGGCGGGATCCTCGAGGTGGTACACCGATAAACTCATCTTT.

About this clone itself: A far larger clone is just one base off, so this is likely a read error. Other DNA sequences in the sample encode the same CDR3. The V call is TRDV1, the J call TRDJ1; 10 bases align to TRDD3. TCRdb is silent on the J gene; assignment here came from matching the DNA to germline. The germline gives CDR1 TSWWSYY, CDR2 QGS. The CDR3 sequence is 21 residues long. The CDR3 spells CALGERDGIWVLGDQTDKLIF. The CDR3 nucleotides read TGTGCCCTTGGGGAAAGGGATGGGATATGGGTACTGGGGGATCAGACCGATAAACTCATCTTT.

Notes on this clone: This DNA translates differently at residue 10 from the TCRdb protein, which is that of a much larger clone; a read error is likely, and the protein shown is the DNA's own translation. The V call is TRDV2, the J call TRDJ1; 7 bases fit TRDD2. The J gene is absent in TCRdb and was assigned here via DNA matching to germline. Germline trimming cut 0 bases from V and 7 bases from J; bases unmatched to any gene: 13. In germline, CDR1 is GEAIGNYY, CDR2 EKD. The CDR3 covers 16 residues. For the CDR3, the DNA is TGTGCCTGTGACACCGTTTCGTGGAACCTTCCTCCTAAACTCATCTTT. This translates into CACDTVSWNLPPKLIF.

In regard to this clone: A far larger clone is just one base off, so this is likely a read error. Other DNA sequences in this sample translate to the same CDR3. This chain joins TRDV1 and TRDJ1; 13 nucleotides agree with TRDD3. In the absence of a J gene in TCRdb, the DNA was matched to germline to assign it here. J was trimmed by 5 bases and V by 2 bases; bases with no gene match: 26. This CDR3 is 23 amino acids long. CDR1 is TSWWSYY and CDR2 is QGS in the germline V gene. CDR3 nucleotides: TGTGCTCTTGGGGAATGGACTGTCCTACCCGGTACTGGGGGATACGGGTCCACTGATAAACTCATCTTT. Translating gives CALGEWTVLPGTGGYGSTDKLIF.

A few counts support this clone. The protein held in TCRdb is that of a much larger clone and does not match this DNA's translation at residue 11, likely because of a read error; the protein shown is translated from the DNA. The CDR3 DNA sequence: TGTGCTCTTGGGGAACTTAGCTTCCCTTATCGCGATAAACTCATCTTT. Its protein is CALGELSFPYRDKLIF. The gene calls are TRDV1 and TRDJ1; D is possibly TRDD2 (5 bases). V was trimmed by 0 bases and J by 4 bases, leaving 15 bases between them. Per germline, CDR1 TSWWSYY and CDR2 QGS. The CDR3 contains 16 residues.

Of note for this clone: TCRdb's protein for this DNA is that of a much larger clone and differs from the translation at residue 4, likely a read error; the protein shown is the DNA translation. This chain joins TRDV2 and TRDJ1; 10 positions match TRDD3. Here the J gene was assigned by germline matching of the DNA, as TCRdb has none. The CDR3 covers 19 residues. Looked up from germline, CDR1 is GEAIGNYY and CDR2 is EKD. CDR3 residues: CACGTVGILGDEYTDKLIF. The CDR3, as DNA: TGTGCCTGTGGCACCGTGGGAATACTGGGGGATGAGTACACCGATAAACTCATCTTT.

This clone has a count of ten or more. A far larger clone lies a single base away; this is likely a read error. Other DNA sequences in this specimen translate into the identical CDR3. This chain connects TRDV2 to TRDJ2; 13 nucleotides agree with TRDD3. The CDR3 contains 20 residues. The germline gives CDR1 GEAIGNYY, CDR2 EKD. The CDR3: CACDPVYPSTGGYGTAQLFF. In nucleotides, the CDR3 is TGTGCCTGTGACCCTGTATATCCCAGTACTGGGGGATACGGCACAGCGCAACTCTTCTTT.

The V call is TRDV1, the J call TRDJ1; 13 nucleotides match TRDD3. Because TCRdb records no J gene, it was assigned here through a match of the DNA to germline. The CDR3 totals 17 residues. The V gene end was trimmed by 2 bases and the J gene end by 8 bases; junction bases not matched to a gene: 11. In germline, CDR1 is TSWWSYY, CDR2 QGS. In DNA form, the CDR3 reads TGTGCTCTTGGGGAATCTCACTGTACTGGGGGATACGAAAAACTCATCTTT. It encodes CALGESHCTGGYEKLIF.